This T cell receptor beta chain was observed in a study of blood T cell repertoires in COVID-19. As for the study in general: The samples span acute and convalescent COVID-19 from the United States, Italy and Spain. Sample material is recorded as cDNA or gDNA derived from T cells, B-cell-depleted T cells, or PBMCs.

In the authors' workflow: Amplification from reference gene primers served as the basis for estimated nucleated cell counts. Profiling relied on immunoSEQ multiplex PCR, and the TCRdb table lists in-frame clones only, not all of them. D and trimming were read from the DNA, whereas the V and J calls and clone size are those reported in that table. The table includes 50,000 to 75,000 clones, roughly 76% detected once. V was pared by 4 bases and J by 0 bases, with 6 bases of the junction left unmatched. This CDR3 is built from 16 residues. CDR1 is SGHRS, CDR2 YFSETQ, per germline. This sequence originates from a human donor in a cohort sampled during active COVID-19. This chain connects TRBV5-1 to TRBJ2-3; 9 nucleotides agree with TRBD1. The specimen sequenced was peripheral blood. For the CDR3, the DNA is TGCGCCAGCAGCCCAGGGACAGGGCCTAGCACAGATACGCAGTATTTT. It specifies CASSPGTGPSTDTQYF.